Each of the 3 T cell receptor beta chains below was sequenced from the same sample in a study of CD8+CD57+ T cells in acquired aplastic anemia. Using genomic DNA as the template, TCR beta VDJ and CDR3 profiling was carried out. TCRdb reanalysed the reads using MiXCR and keeps one entry per CDR3 protein. Among about 190,000 distinct CDR3 sequences listed, 48% were seen once. Those patients picked for sequencing had displayed CD8+CD57+ cell expansion on flow cytometry. Sequenced: sorted CD4+, CD8+, or CD8+CD57+ T cells (not recorded which) from PBMCs. The receptor source for this set is a human donor with aplastic anemia.

The J gene is TRBJ2-6, the V gene TRBV25-1; 7 nucleotides agree with TRBD1. Losses at the gene ends were 3 bases for V and 2 bases for J; bases not matched to a gene: 1. In germline, CDR1 is MGHDK, CDR2 SYGVNS. The CDR3 runs 15 residues. The CDR3 reads CASSETGTGANVLTF. Here the CDR3 DNA reads TGTGCCAGCAGTGAGACAGGGACTGGGGCCAACGTCCTGACTTTC.

Notes on this clonotype: This could be a read error, since a much larger clone is one nucleotide away. The rearrangement links TRBV7-2 to TRBJ2-2, with D hard to call. There are 14 residues in the CDR3. The germline CDR1 and CDR2 sequences are SGHTA and FQGNSA. V was cut by 9 bases and J by 3 bases, with 14 bases left in between. This CDR3 is CASSQQKDTGELFF. The CDR3 DNA follows: TGTGCCAGTTCGCAACAAAAGGACACCGGGGAGCTGTTTTTT. The variable domain in full, completed from reference TRBV7-2 and TRBJ2-2, reads GAGVSQSPSNKVTEKGKDVELRCDPISGHTALYWYRQSLGQGLEFLIYFQGNSAPDKSGLPSDRFSAERTGGSVSTLTIQRTQQEDSAVYLCASSQQKDTGELFFGEGSRLTVL.

The chain joins TRBV7-2 to TRBJ1-6; 9 bases align to TRBD1. Germline V gives CDR1 SGHTA, CDR2 FQGNSA. V lost 6 bases to trimming and J lost 10 bases; unmatched junction nucleotides: 7. CDR3 length equals 14 residues. The CDR3 loop reads CASRRGQGYSPLHF. The DNA for the CDR3 is TGTGCCAGCAGAAGAGGACAGGGGTACTCACCCCTCCACTTT.